The 29 T cell receptor beta chains below were found in one sample sequenced in a study of brain T cells in children with intractable seizures. Measured with immunoSEQ multiplex PCR; TCRdb has only the in-frame clones, and not every one. The top ten clones hold roughly 1.4% of a sample with tens of thousands of clones, approximately 94% of them seen once. Source: peripheral blood, taken at surgery. The source is a boy less than two years old with tuberous sclerosis and intractable seizures.

V gene TRBV27 combines with J gene TRBJ1-5; tentatively, D is TRBD1 (6 bases). Germline CDR1 reads MNHEY; CDR2 reads SMNVEV (reference sequence). V dropped 2 bases and J dropped 2 bases, with 13 bases sitting between them. CDR3 length: 16 residues. The CDR3, as DNA: TGTGCCAGCAGTTTACTCAACAGGGTTGGCAATCAGCCCCAGCATTTT. This encodes CASSLLNRVGNQPQHF.

The chain combines TRBV10-3 with TRBJ1-3; weak D call: TRBD1 (5 bases). Trimming took 6 bases from V and 6 from J, leaving 18 bases between them. The CDR3 runs 15 residues. Germline CDR1 and CDR2: ENHRY and SYGVKD. The CDR3 sequence: CAIRLGGFGENTIYF. The CDR3 region has the DNA TGTGCCATCAGGCTTGGGGGATTTGGTGAAAACACCATATATTTT.

This clone was seen a single time. CDR3 DNA sequence: TGTGCCAGTAGTATATCACCTAATCCTACCTATGGCTACACCTTC. Its protein product is CASSISPNPTYGYTF. This chain links TRBV19 with TRBJ1-2; D is ambiguous. V shed 2 bases and J shed 4 bases, with 14 bases lying between them. The germline V gene has CDR1 LNHDA and CDR2 SQIVND (reference sequence). The CDR3 covers 15 residues. Looking up the rest from reference TRBV19 and TRBJ1-2 gives the full variable domain: DGGITQSPKYLFRKEGQNVTLSCEQNLNHDAMYWYRQDPGQGLRLIYYSQIVNDFQKGDIAEGYSVSREKKESFPLTVTSAQKNPTAFYLCASSISPNPTYGYTFGSGTRLTVV.

This chain connects TRBV30 to TRBJ1-6; D might be TRBD1 (5 bases). Germline V lookup: CDR1 GTSNPN, CDR2 SVGIG (reference sequence). The CDR3 is 16 amino acids. V dropped 3 bases and J dropped 5 bases, with 17 bases sitting between them. Written as DNA, the CDR3 is TGTGCCTGGAGGGGGGACCTTGCATTAGATAATTCACCCCTCCACTTT. Its translation: CAWRGDLALDNSPLHF.

The V call is TRBV3-1 (or the pseudogene TRBV3-2), the J call TRBJ2-1; D uncertain. This CDR3 is built from 16 residues. V was trimmed by 2 bases and J by 4 bases, leaving 15 bases between them. Germline CDR1 LGHDT, CDR2 YNNKEL (reference sequence). CDR3 sequence (DNA): TGTGCCAGCAGCCAACTTCCCCATTCCGAATACAATGAGCAGTTCTTC. It codes for CASSQLPHSEYNEQFF.

This chain uses TRBV2 with TRBJ2-7; weak D call: TRBD2 (7 bases). Per germline, CDR1 SNHLY and CDR2 FYNNEI. V lost 6 bases and J lost 1, with 10 bases in between. The CDR3 has 13 residues. CDR3 nucleotide sequence: TGTGCCAGCAGGGGGGGGCTTTCCTACGAGCAGTACTTC. Translated: CASRGGLSYEQYF. Together with reference TRBV2 and TRBJ2-7, the CDR3 gives the full variable domain: EPEVTQTPSHQVTQMGQEVILRCVPISNHLYFYWYRQILGQKVEFLVSFYNNEISEKSEIFDDQFSVERPDGSNFTLKIRSTKLEDSAMYFCASRGGLSYEQYFGPGTRLTVT.

This sequence joins TRBV19 and TRBJ1-3; the D gene is possibly TRBD1 (5 bases). The CDR3 contains 15 residues. Germline V CDR1 and CDR2: LNHDA, SQIVND (reference sequence). V was trimmed by 7 bases and J by 2 bases, leaving 15 bases between them. The CDR3 DNA reads as TGTGCCAGTACCATTGGACATCACCCTGGAAACACCATATATTTT. Translated: CASTIGHHPGNTIYF.

J is TRBJ2-7 and V is TRBV6-6, with D unclear. Germline V gene sequence: CDR1 MNHNY, CDR2 SVGAGI (reference sequence). V lost 5 bases and J lost 2, with 4 bases in between. The CDR3 has 11 residues. The CDR3 loop is CASSDTYEQYF. The CDR3 DNA sequence: TGTGCCAGCAGTGATACCTACGAGCAGTACTTC.

The rearrangement links TRBV10-3 to TRBJ2-1; TRBD2 matches at 7 bases. In germline, CDR1 is ENHRY, CDR2 SYGVKD. The CDR3 loop spans 17 amino acids. Germline trimming cut 2 bases from V and 6 bases from J; bases unmatched to any gene: 13. CDR3 bases: TGTGCCATCAGTGAGGTGTGGGGGGGTAGGGTCGGCAATGAGCAGTTCTTC. Residues: CAISEVWGGRVGNEQFF.

The rearrangement joins TRBV7-3 to TRBJ2-1; possibly TRBD1 for D (6 bases). V gave up 3 bases and J gave up 8 bases, with 14 bases separating them. The CDR3 covers 14 residues. Germline CDR1 reads SGHTA; CDR2 reads FQGTGA. The CDR3 sequence is CASSLQGNGDEQFF. CDR3 nucleotide sequence: TGTGCCAGCAGCTTGCAGGGGAATGGGGATGAGCAGTTCTTC.

The chain employs TRBV11-2 and TRBJ2-1, with D uncertain. Trimming took off 2 bases at V and 7 bases at J, with 21 bases between the two ends. The germline V gene has CDR1 SGHAT and CDR2 FQNNGV. The CDR3 has 17 residues. CDR3 bases: TGTGCCAGCAGCTTAAGTTGGGTTGTTACACGACGGAATGAGCAGTTCTTC. Its translation: CASSLSWVVTRRNEQFF.

The gene calls are TRBV24-1 and TRBJ2-2, with TRBD2 as a possible D gene (5 bases). V was shortened by 4 bases and J by 3 bases, with 8 bases between the two germline ends. The CDR3 contains 14 residues. Germline loops: CDR1 KGHDR, CDR2 SFDVKD. The CDR3 DNA is TGTGCCACCAGTGACCCCGGGGACACCGGGGAGCTGTTTTTT. As protein: CATSDPGDTGELFF.

The J gene is TRBJ2-7, the V gene TRBV4-1; TRBD2 is a possible D gene (5 bases). Germline V CDR1 and CDR2: MGHRA, YSYEKL. The CDR3 is 16 residues long. The V end was cut by 0 bases, the J end by 4 bases, with 16 bases between. CDR3 coding DNA: TGCGCCAGCAGCCAAGATTCCTCCGGGGTGGAGTACGAGCAGTACTTC. Translation gives CASSQDSSGVEYEQYF.

The V and J genes are TRBV24-1 and TRBJ2-7; 7 positions agree with TRBD1. Germline trimming cut 11 bases from V and 4 bases from J; bases unmatched to any gene: 16. The germline V gene has CDR1 KGHDR and CDR2 SFDVKD. This CDR3 spans 15 amino acids. The CDR3 DNA reads TGTGCCAACAACAAGAACGGGACAGCAAAATACGAGCAGTACTTC. Its translation: CANNKNGTAKYEQYF.

The CDR3 sequence: CAISVQSVNTEAFF. DNA of the CDR3: TGTGCCATCAGTGTTCAGTCGGTGAACACTGAAGCTTTCTTT. The chain recombines TRBV10-3 with TRBJ1-1; D not certain. This CDR3 has 14 residues. Deletions cut 4 bases from V and 0 bases from J, with 9 bases between. Germline-derived CDR1 and CDR2 are ENHRY and SYGVKD.

V gene TRBV5-1 combines with J gene TRBJ2-1, with TRBD2 as a possible D gene (5 bases). This CDR3 has 13 residues. V was trimmed by 0 bases and J by 9 bases, leaving 10 bases between them. Per germline, CDR1 SGHRS and CDR2 YFSETQ. This CDR3 is CASSLGSEGEQFF. CDR3 in DNA: TGCGCCAGCAGCTTGGGGTCTGAGGGTGAGCAGTTCTTC. The full variable domain, in which reference TRBV5-1 and TRBJ2-1 provide the parts outside the CDR3, is KAGVTQTPRYLIKTRGQQVTLSCSPISGHRSVSWYQQTPGQGLQFLFEYFSETQRNKGNFPGRFSGRQFSNSRSEMNVSTLELGDSALYLCASSLGSEGEQFFGPGTRLTVL.

V is TRBV20-1 and J is TRBJ1-5; weak D call: TRBD1 (5 bases). CDR1 DFQATT and CDR2 SNEGSKA come from the germline V gene (reference sequence). V was trimmed by 3 bases and J by 3 bases, leaving 15 bases between them. The CDR3 covers 15 residues. CDR3 in DNA: TGCAGTGCTAGTCCGGGACTGTTTGACAATCAGCCCCAGCATTTT. Its protein product is CSASPGLFDNQPQHF.

This rearrangement joins TRBV7-8 to TRBJ2-3, with D uncertain. CDR1 is SGHVS and CDR2 is FQNEAQ in the germline V gene. The germline V and J ends were trimmed by 2 bases and 4 bases, with 10 bases remaining between them. The CDR3 has 14 amino acids. The CDR3 loop reads CASSLLGGSDTQYF. Written as DNA, the CDR3 is TGTGCCAGCAGCTTATTGGGCGGATCAGATACGCAGTATTTT.

This chain links TRBV6-2 or TRBV6-3 with TRBJ1-6; weak D call: TRBD1 (5 bases). Germline assignment: CDR1 MNHEY and CDR2 SVGEGT. The CDR3 runs to 13 residues. The V end was cut by 0 bases, the J end by 12 bases, with 9 bases between. For the CDR3, the DNA is TGTGCCAGCAGTTACTCTTGGGGGGGACCCCTCCACTTT. Amino acids: CASSYSWGGPLHF.

The rearrangement uses TRBV19 and TRBJ1-2; 7 nucleotides align to TRBD1. The CDR3 runs 15 residues. V dropped 5 bases and J dropped 0; count of bases not matched to a gene: 6. Per the germline V gene, CDR1 is LNHDA and CDR2 is SQIVND (reference sequence). CDR3 loop: CASSGDSPPNYGYTF. CDR3 in DNA: TGTGCCAGTAGTGGGGACAGTCCACCTAACTATGGCTACACCTTC.

This clone was found a few times. The gene calls are TRBV28 and TRBJ1-5; D remains ambiguous. This CDR3 is 14 amino acids long. Germline V gene data show CDR1 as MDHEN and CDR2 as SYDVKM. Trimming shortened V by 7 bases and J by 0 bases, and 10 bases separated the two germline ends. In DNA, the CDR3 is TGTGCCAGCACTGAAGGAGATAGCAATCAGCCCCAGCATTTT. Its translation: CASTEGDSNQPQHF.

The genes are TRBV18 and TRBJ2-1; a possible D gene is TRBD1 (6 bases). The CDR3 contains 17 residues. V was clipped by 3 bases and J by 6 bases, with 21 bases between them. The germline V gene encodes CDR1 KGHSH and CDR2 LQKENI. The CDR3, as DNA: TGTGCCAGCTCACCCCTTTGGGGACAAGCAATAAGCAATGAGCAGTTCTTC. It encodes CASSPLWGQAISNEQFF.

This chain links TRBV10-3 with TRBJ1-1; TRBD1 might be the D (5 bases). The germline V gene has CDR1 ENHRY and CDR2 SYGVKD. Trimming shortened V by 4 bases and J by 6 bases, and 9 bases separated the two germline ends. This CDR3 comprises 12 residues. As DNA, the CDR3 is TGTGCCATCAGTGTATCAGGGTCTGAAGCTTTCTTT. It yields the protein CAISVSGSEAFF.

This clone was seen just once. The chain joins TRBV2 to TRBJ1-6, with D hard to call. The CDR3 is 14 residues long. Germline CDR1 reads SNHLY; CDR2 reads FYNNEI. The V and J ends lost 4 bases and 8 bases respectively, with 12 bases between them. The CDR3, as DNA: TGTGCCAGCAGTGTGAACTTAGGTGATTCACCCCTCCACTTT. This translates into CASSVNLGDSPLHF.

The chain recombines TRBV4-2 with TRBJ1-5, with D tentatively TRBD1 (6 bases). Per germline, CDR1 LGHNA and CDR2 YNFKEQ. This CDR3 contains 16 residues. The V and J ends lost 0 bases and 6 bases respectively, with 15 bases between them. Written as DNA, the CDR3 is TGTGCCAGCAGCCAAGAAACCGGGGGGCTATCTCAGCCCCAGCATTTT. Translation: CASSQETGGLSQPQHF.

This clone showed up just once. The V and J genes are TRBV11-3 and TRBJ2-7, with D perhaps TRBD1 (6 bases). The CDR3 has 14 residues. Germline CDR1 SGHNT, CDR2 YENEEA. Trimming removed 4 bases from V and 2 bases from J, with 12 bases in between. The CDR3 here is CASSSDRPPYEQYF. DNA for the CDR3: TGTGCCAGCAGCTCTGACAGGCCCCCCTACGAGCAGTACTTC.

This chain connects TRBV7-9 to TRBJ1-2, with a weak D call TRBD1 (6 bases). The CDR3 loop spans 13 amino acids. The V end was cut by 3 bases, the J end by 5 bases, with 10 bases between. Germline V gene data show CDR1 as SEHNR and CDR2 as FQNEAQ (reference sequence). CDR3 protein: CASSLRTGYGYTF. CDR3 DNA sequence: TGTGCCAGCAGCTTGAGAACAGGGTATGGCTACACCTTC.

The genes are TRBV2 and TRBJ2-2, with D possibly matching TRBD2 (6 bases). Germline-derived CDR1 and CDR2 are SNHLY and FYNNEI. Trimming cost V 7 bases and J 4 bases, with 10 bases left between them. CDR3 size: 13 residues. The CDR3 here is CASTRDSTGELFF. The CDR3 bases are TGTGCCAGCACCCGGGACTCCACCGGGGAGCTGTTTTTT.

The V gene is TRBV24-1, the J gene TRBJ2-5; D ambiguous. V was pared by 1 base and J by 2 bases, with 4 bases between. The CDR3 totals 13 residues. Germline V gene sequence: CDR1 KGHDR, CDR2 SFDVKD. CDR3 protein: CATSDLAQETQYF. The CDR3 bases are TGTGCCACCAGTGATTTAGCGCAAGAGACCCAGTACTTC.